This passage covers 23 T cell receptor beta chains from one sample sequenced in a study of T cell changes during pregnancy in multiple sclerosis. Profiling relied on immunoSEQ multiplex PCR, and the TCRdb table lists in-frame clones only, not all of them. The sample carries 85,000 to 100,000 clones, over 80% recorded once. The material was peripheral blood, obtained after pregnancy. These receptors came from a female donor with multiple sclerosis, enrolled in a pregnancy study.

The CDR3 DNA sequence: TGTGCCAGCAGCCGGACAGGCCTAGGCATCAATGAGCAGTTCTTC. Translated: CASSRTGLGINEQFF. The chain is built from TRBV6-5 and TRBJ2-1; the match to TRBD1 covers 7 bases. Trimming removed 6 bases from V and 6 bases from J; junction bases left unmatched: 11. The CDR3 length is 15 residues. Germline values: CDR1 MNHEY, CDR2 SVGAGI.

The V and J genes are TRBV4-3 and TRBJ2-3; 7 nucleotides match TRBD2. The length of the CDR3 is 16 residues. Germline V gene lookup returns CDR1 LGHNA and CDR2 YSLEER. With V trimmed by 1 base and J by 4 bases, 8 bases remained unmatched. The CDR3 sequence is CASSQVAGVSADTQYF. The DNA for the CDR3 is TGCGCCAGCAGCCAAGTGGCGGGGGTATCTGCAGATACGCAGTATTTT.

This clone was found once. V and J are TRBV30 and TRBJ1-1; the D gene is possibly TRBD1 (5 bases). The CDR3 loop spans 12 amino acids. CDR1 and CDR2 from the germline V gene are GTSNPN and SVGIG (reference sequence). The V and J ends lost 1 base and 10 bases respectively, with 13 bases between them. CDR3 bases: TGTGCCTGGAGTGAGGGGTGGGGCTCAGCTTTCTTT. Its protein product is CAWSEGWGSAFF.

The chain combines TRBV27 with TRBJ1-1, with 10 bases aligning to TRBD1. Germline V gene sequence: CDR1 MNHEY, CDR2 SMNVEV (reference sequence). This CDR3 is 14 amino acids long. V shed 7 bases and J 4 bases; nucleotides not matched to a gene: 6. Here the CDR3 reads CASKRQGAPTEAFF. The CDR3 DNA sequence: TGTGCCAGCAAAAGACAGGGGGCGCCCACTGAAGCTTTCTTT.

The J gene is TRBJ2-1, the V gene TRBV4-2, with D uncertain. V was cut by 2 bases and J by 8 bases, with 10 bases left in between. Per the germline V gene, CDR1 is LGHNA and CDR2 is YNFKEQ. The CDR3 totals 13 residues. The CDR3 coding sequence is TGTGCCAGCAGCCAACTCCTTACAGATGAGCAGTTCTTC. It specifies CASSQLLTDEQFF.

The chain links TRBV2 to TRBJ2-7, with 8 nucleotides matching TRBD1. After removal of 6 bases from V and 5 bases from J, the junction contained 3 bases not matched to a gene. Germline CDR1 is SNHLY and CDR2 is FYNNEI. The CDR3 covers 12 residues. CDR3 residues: CASRATGDEQYF. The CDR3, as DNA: TGTGCCAGCAGGGCGACAGGGGACGAGCAGTACTTC.

CDR3 nucleotide sequence: TGTGCCAGCAAACACTCCCTAGCGGGGGGTACCTACAATGAGCAGTTCTTC. Amino acid sequence: CASKHSLAGGTYNEQFF. The J gene is TRBJ2-1, the V gene TRBV4-2; TRBD2 matches 11 bases. Germline V gene data show CDR1 as LGHNA and CDR2 as YNFKEQ. With V trimmed by 7 bases and J by 2 bases, 10 bases remained unmatched. There are 17 residues in the CDR3.

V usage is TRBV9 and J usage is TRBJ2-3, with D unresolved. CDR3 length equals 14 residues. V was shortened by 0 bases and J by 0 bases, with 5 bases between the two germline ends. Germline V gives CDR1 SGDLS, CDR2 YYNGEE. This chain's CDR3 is CASSVDTSTDTQYF. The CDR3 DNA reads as TGTGCCAGCAGCGTAGATACTAGCACAGATACGCAGTATTTT.

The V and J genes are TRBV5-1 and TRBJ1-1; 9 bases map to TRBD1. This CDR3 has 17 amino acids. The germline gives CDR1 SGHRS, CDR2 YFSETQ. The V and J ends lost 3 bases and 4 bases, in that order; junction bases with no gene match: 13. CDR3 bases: TGCGCCAGCAGCTCCAAAATACAGGGGGCGAAAGGCACTGAAGCTTTCTTT. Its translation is CASSSKIQGAKGTEAFF.

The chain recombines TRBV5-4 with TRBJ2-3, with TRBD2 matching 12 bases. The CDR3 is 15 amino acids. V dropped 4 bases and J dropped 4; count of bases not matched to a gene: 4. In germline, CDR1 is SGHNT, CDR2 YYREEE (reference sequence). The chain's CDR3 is CASSTLAGGPDTQYF. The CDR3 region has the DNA TGTGCCAGCAGCACGCTAGCGGGGGGGCCAGATACGCAGTATTTT.

The CDR3 coding sequence is TGTGCCAGCAGCGAGCTACAGGGGGCGCAGTACTTC. As protein: CASSELQGAQYF. The chain recombines TRBV7-2 with TRBJ2-7; 9 bases map to TRBD1. Germline loops: CDR1 SGHTA, CDR2 FQGNSA. CDR3 size: 12 residues. J gave up 9 bases and V 5 bases, and 5 bases lay outside the gene matches.

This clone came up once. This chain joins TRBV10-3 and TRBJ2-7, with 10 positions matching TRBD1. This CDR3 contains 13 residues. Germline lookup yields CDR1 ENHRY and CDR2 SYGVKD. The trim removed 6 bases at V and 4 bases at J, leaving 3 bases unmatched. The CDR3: CAIRGQGNYEQYF. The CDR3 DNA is TGTGCCATCAGGGGACAGGGGAATTACGAGCAGTACTTC.

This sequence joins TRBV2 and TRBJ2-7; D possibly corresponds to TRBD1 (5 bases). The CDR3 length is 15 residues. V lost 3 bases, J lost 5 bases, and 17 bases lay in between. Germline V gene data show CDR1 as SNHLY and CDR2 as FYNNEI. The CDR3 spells CASSDPGLTSNEQYF. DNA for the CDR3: TGTGCCAGCAGTGACCCAGGGCTAACGTCTAACGAGCAGTACTTC.

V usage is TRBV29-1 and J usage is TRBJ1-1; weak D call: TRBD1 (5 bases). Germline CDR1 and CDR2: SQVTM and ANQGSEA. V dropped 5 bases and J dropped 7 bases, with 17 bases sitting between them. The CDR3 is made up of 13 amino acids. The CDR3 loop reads CSVLTLNRYEAFF. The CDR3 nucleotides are TGCAGCGTTCTGACCCTAAACAGGTATGAAGCTTTCTTT.

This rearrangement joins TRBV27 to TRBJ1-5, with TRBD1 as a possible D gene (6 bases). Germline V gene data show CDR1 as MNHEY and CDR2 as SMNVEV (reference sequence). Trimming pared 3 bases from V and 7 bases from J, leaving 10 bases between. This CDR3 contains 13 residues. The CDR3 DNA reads TGTGCCAGCAGTTTCAGGCAGGGGCAGCCCCAGCATTTT. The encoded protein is CASSFRQGQPQHF.

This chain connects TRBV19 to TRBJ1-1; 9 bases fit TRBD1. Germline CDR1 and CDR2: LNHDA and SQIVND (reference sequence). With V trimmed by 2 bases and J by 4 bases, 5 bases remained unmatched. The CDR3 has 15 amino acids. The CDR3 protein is CASSIRTGEGTEAFF. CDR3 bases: TGTGCCAGTAGTATAAGGACAGGGGAGGGCACTGAAGCTTTCTTT.

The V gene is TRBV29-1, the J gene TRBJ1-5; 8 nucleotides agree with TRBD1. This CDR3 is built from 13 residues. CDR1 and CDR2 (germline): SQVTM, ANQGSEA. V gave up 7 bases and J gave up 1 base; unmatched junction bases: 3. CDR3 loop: CSAGQGSNQPQHF. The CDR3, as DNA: TGCAGCGCTGGACAGGGAAGCAATCAGCCCCAGCATTTT.

The DNA for the CDR3 is TGTGCCAGCAGCCCCGGAGGACAGGGTGGAAACACCATATATTTT. This translates into CASSPGGQGGNTIYF. The chain recombines TRBV9 with TRBJ1-3; 8 positions match TRBD1. This CDR3 comprises 15 residues. Trimming at V came to 4 bases and at J to 3 bases, leaving 6 bases not matched to a gene. In germline, CDR1 is SGDLS, CDR2 YYNGEE.

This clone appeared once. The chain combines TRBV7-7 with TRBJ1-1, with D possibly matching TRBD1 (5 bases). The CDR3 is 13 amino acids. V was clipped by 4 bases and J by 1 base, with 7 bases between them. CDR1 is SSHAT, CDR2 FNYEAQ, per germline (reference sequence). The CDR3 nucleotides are TGTGCCAGCAGCTCAGGACAGAACACTGAAGCTTTCTTT. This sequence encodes CASSSGQNTEAFF.

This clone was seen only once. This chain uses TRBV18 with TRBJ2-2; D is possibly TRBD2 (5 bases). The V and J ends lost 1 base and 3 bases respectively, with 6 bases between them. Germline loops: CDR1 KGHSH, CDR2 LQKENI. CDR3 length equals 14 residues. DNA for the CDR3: TGTGCCAGCTCACCACAGGGAGACACCGGGGAGCTGTTTTTT. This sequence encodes CASSPQGDTGELFF.

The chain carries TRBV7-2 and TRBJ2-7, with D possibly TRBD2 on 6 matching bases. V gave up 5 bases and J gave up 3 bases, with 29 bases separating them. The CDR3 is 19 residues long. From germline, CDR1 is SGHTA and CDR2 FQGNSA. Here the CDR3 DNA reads TGTGCCAGCAGCCTAGACCATCAACTAGCCCCGGGGCATTTCTACGAGCAGTACTTC. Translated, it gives CASSLDHQLAPGHFYEQYF.

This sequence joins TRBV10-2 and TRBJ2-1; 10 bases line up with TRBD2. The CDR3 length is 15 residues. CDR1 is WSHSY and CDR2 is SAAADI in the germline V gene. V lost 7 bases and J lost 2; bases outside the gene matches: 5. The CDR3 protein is CASTRAGGAYNEQFF. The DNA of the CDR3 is TGCGCCAGCACAAGAGCGGGAGGGGCCTACAATGAGCAGTTCTTC.

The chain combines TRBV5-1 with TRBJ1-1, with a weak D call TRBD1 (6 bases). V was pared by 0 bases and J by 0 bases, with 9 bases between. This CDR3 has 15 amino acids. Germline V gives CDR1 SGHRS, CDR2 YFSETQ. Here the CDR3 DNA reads TGCGCCAGCAGCTTGGGACAGGCCATGAACACTGAAGCTTTCTTT. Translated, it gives CASSLGQAMNTEAFF.